This TCR beta chain is from a study of Ad26.COV2.S vaccination and SARS-CoV-2 variants. Study background: Among those in the COV1001 Ad26.COV2.S trial arm was the donor.

Concerning this clone itself: Its antigen remains unidentified.

Sequencing used immunoSEQ multiplex PCR; TCRdb keeps in-frame clones, though not all of them. Of around 450,000 clones in the sample, roughly 89% were seen once. Study results and limitations: The authors reported substantial breadth in spike-specific CD8+ and CD4+ T cell responses after vaccination.

The treatment: roughly 19 received Ad26.COV2.S at low or high dose, single or two shots; 5 received placebo; per-sample allocation not given. The samples were gathered on day 63 after the first injection of vaccine or placebo. The CDR3 runs to 12 residues. Germline values: CDR1 KGHSH, CDR2 LQKENI. Trimming removed 6 bases from V and 7 bases from J, with 13 bases in between. The input for sequencing was peripheral blood, taken in a trial of Ad26.COV2.S vaccine versus placebo. This TCR came from a person between 18 and 65 years old who received the Ad26.COV2.S COVID-19 vaccine or a placebo. The rearrangement uses TRBV18 and TRBJ2-7; possibly TRBD1 for D (6 bases). The chain's CDR3 is CASSSGVREQYF. The CDR3 DNA reads as TGTGCCAGCTCCTCAGGGGTTCGGGAGCAGTACTTC.